A selection of T cell receptor beta chains follows, all from one sample in a study of T cell responses to AZD1222 COVID-19 vaccine. The data were produced by immunoSEQ multiplex PCR, yet TCRdb's version contains in-frame clones alone and is incomplete. The sample consists of 95,000 to 150,000 clones, about 90% of them appearing once. The specimen comprised peripheral blood, sampled on day 0 of AZD1222 vaccination. The receptor set was obtained from an adult in good health. CDR3s include the opening cysteine and the closing phenylalanine or tryptophan. Fields, in order: clone size, D gene, J gene, V gene, CDR3 protein, CDR3 DNA. The D gene is left open where the match is weak. A row's size may be missing; if present it is once, few, many or a size class.

. | . | TRBJ2-1 | TRBV18 | CASSPGIGGGNEQFF | TGTGCCAGCTCACCTGGGATCGGAGGGGGCAATGAGCAGTTCTTC
. | . | TRBJ2-7 | TRBV28 | CASSLSQGREYF | TGTGCCAGCAGTTTATCCCAGGGCCGGGAGTACTTC
few | . | TRBJ2-1 | TRBV6-5 | CATGVGEQFF | TGTGCCACCGGGGTGGGCGAGCAGTTCTTC
. | TRBD1 | TRBJ1-1 | TRBV6-6 | CASSYVRGLGTEAFF | TGTGCCAGCAGTTACGTCAGGGGGCTGGGCACTGAAGCTTTCTTT
. | . | TRBJ2-6 | TRBV6-5 | CASRGTAGANVLTF | TGTGCCAGCAGGGGGACTGCTGGGGCCAACGTCCTGACTTTC
. | TRBD1 | TRBJ1-3 | TRBV12-3/TRBV12-4 | CASSQGVNTIYF | TGTGCCAGCAGTCAGGGGGTAAACACCATATATTTT
. | . | TRBJ1-6 | TRBV3-1/TRBV3-2 | CASSQRGAGYNSPLHF | TGTGCCAGCAGCCAGCGGGGGGCAGGTTATAATTCACCCCTCCACTTT
. | . | TRBJ1-1 | TRBV12-3/TRBV12-4 | CASSLSGITEAFF | TGTGCCAGCAGTTTGTCGGGGATCACTGAAGCTTTCTTT
. | TRBD1 | TRBJ1-2 | TRBV2 | CASSEGQRVTNYGYTF | TGTGCCAGCAGTGAGGGACAGAGGGTTACTAACTATGGCTACACCTTC
. | . | TRBJ1-5 | TRBV5-1 | CASSLGVSGNQPQHF | TGCGCCAGCAGCTTGGGGGTGTCAGGGAATCAGCCCCAGCATTTT
. | TRBD1 | TRBJ2-7 | TRBV19 | CASSRGGTSRVEQYF | TGTGCCAGTAGTAGAGGGGGCACCTCGAGGGTAGAGCAGTACTTC
few | . | TRBJ2-5 | TRBV29-1 | CSVETEGETQYF | TGCAGCGTTGAAACGGAGGGGGAGACCCAGTACTTC
few | TRBD1 | TRBJ2-1 | TRBV6-5 | CASSRDRAYNEQFF | TGTGCCAGCAGCCGGGACAGGGCCTACAATGAGCAGTTCTTC
once | TRBD1 | TRBJ2-7 | TRBV27 | CASSRGTGDTYEQYF | TGTGCCAGCAGTCGCGGGACAGGGGACACCTACGAGCAGTACTTC
. | TRBD1 | TRBJ2-1 | TRBV12-3/TRBV12-4 | CASSRTGWYFF | TGTGCCAGCAGTCGGACAGGCTGGTACTTCTTC
. | . | TRBJ2-3 | TRBV2 | CASSVSSRNTDTQYF | TGTGCCAGCAGTGTCTCCAGCCGGAATACGGATACGCAGTATTTT
. | . | TRBJ1-2 | TRBV28 | CASSYDDGFYGYTF | TGTGCCAGCAGTTACGACGACGGATTCTATGGCTACACCTTC